The clone carrying this TCR beta chain appeared a single time. The data are from a study of blood T cell repertoires in COVID-19. Overall study context: Some COVID-19 samples were acute and others convalescent; all came from the United States, Italy and Spain.

CDR3 length: 17 residues. Germline CDR1 SNHLY, CDR2 FYNNEI. V was clipped by 5 bases and J by 11 bases; unmatched bases: 23. Ages ranged from 18 to 89 years, with residence in 24 US areas. In assigning cohorts, the study relied on participant-reported clinical history. For recovered donors of Cohort 3, there were two negative PCRs, clearance, or symptom resolution. Measured with immunoSEQ multiplex PCR; TCRdb has only the in-frame clones, and not every one. The sample comprises around 400,000 clones, 80% to 85% of which are singletons, and 5.1% rests with the top ten. The chain carries TRBV2 and TRBJ1-1; 7 bases align to TRBD1. The clonotype originates from a woman in her forties or fifties who had recovered from COVID-19. Sequencing input: PBMCs or T cells enriched from blood (not recorded which). The CDR3 loop is CASSPPRDRKLGAYAFF. CDR3 coding DNA: TGTGCCAGCAGTCCCCCACGGGACAGAAAATTGGGTGCTTATGCTTTCTTT.